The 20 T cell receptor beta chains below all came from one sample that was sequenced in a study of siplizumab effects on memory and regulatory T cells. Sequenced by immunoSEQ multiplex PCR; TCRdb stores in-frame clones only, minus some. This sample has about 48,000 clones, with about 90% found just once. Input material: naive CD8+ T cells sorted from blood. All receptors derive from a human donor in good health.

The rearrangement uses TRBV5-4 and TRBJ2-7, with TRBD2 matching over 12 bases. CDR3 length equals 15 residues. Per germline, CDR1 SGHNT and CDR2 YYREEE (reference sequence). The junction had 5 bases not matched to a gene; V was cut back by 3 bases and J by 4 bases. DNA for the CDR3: TGTGCCAGCAGCTCGGCTAGCGGGAGGGTGTACGAGCAGTACTTC. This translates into CASSSASGRVYEQYF. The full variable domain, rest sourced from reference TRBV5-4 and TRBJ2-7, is ETGVTQSPTHLIKTRGQQVTLRCSSQSGHNTVSWYQQALGQGPQFIFQYYREEENGRGNFPPRFSGLQFPNYSSELNVNALELDDSALYLCASSSASGRVYEQYFGPGTRLTVT.

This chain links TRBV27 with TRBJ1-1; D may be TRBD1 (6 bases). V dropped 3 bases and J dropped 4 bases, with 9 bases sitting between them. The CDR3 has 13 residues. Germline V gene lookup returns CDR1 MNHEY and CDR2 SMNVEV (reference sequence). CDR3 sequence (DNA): TGTGCCAGCAGTTTTGGAGGGGGCACTGAAGCTTTCTTT. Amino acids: CASSFGGGTEAFF.

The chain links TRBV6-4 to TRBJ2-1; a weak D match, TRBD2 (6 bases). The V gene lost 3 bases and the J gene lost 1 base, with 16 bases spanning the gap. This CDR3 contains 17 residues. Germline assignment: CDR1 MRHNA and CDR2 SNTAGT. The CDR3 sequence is CASSDLLPGVSYNEQFF. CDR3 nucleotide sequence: TGTGCCAGCAGTGATCTCCTCCCGGGGGTTTCCTACAATGAGCAGTTCTTC.

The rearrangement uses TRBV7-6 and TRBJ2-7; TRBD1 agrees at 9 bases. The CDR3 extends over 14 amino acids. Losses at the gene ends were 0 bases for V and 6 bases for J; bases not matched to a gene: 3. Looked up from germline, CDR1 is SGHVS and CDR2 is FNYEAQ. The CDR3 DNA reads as TGTGCCAGCAGCTTAGCAGACAGGGGGAGCGAGCAGTACTTC. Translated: CASSLADRGSEQYF.

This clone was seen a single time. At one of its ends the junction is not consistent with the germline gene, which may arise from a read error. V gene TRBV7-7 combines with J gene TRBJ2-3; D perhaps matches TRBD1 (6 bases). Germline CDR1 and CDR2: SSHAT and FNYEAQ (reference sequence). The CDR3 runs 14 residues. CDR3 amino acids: CASSLRQGTDTQYF. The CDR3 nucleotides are TGTGCTAGCAGCCTCAGACAGGGCACAGATACGCAGTATTTT.

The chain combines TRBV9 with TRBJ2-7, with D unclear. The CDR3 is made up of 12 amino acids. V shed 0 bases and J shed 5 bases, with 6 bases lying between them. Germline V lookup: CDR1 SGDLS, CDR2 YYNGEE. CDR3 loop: CASSVGVNEQYF. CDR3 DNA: TGTGCCAGCAGCGTAGGGGTAAACGAGCAGTACTTC.

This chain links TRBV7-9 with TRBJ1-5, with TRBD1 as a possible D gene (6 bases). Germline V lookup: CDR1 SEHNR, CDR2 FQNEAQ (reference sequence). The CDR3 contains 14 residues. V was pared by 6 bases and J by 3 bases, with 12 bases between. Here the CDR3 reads CASSRTEHNQPQHF. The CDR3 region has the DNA TGTGCCAGCAGTCGGACAGAGCACAATCAGCCCCAGCATTTT. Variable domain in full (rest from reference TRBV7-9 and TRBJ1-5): DTGVSQNPRHKITKRGQNVTFRCDPISEHNRLYWYRQTLGQGPEFLTYFQNEAQLEKSRLLSDRFSAERPKGSFSTLEIQRTEQGDSAMYLCASSRTEHNQPQHFGDGTRLSIL.

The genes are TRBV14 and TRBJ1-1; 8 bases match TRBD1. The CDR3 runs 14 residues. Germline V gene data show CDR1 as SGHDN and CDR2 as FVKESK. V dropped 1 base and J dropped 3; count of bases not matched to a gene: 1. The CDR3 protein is CASSQGQGYTEAFF. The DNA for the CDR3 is TGTGCCAGCAGCCAAGGACAGGGGTACACTGAAGCTTTCTTT.

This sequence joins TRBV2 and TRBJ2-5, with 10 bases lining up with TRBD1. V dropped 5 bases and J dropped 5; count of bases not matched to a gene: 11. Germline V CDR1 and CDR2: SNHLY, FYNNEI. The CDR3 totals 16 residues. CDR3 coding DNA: TGTGCCAGCAGTCGCTACCGGGACAGGGGACGGGAGACCCAGTACTTC. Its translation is CASSRYRDRGRETQYF.

The CDR3 DNA follows: TGTGCCAGCAGCCAGTTTTTTGGGGCTGGCTACACCTTC. It codes for CASSQFFGAGYTF. The genes are TRBV14 and TRBJ1-2; D possibly corresponds to TRBD1 (5 bases). The CDR3 extends over 13 amino acids. Germline loops: CDR1 SGHDN, CDR2 FVKESK. Deletions cut 3 bases from V and 7 bases from J, with 12 bases between.

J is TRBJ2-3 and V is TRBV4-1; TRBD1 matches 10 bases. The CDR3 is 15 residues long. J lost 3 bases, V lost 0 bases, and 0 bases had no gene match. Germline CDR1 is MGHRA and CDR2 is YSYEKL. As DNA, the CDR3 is TGCGCCAGCAGCCAAGAGGACAGGGGGACAGATACGCAGTATTTT. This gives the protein CASSQEDRGTDTQYF.

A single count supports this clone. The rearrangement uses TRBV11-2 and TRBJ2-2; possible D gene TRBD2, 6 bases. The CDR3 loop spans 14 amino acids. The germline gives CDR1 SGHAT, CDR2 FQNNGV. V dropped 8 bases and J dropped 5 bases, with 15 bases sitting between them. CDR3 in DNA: TGTGCCAGCCGCCTTGGGGGGATTACCGGGGAGCTGTTTTTT. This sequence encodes CASRLGGITGELFF. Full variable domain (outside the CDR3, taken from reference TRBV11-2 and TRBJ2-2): EAGVAQSPRYKIIEKRQSVAFWCNPISGHATLYWYQQILGQGPKLLIQFQNNGVVDDSQLPKDRFSAERLKGVDSTLKIQPAKLEDSAVYLCASRLGGITGELFFGEGSRLTVL.

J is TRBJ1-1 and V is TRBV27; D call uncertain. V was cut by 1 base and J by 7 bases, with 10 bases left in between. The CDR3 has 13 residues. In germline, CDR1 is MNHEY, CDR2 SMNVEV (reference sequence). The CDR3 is CASSLLNADEAFF. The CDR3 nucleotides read TGTGCCAGCAGTTTATTAAATGCGGATGAAGCTTTCTTT.

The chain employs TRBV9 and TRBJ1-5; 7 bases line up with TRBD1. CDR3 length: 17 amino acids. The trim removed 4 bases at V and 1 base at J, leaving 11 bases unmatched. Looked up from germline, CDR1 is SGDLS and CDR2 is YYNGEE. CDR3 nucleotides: TGTGCCAGCAGCATAATACGACAGGGAGGCAGCAATCAGCCCCAGCATTTT. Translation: CASSIIRQGGSNQPQHF.

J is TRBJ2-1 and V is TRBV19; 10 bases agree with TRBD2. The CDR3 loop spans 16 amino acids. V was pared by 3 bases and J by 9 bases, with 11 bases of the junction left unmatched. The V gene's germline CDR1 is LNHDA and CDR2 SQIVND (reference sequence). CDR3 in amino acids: CASSITGSSGSLEQFF. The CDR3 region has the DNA TGTGCCAGTAGTATCACGGGCTCTAGCGGGAGCCTTGAGCAGTTCTTC.

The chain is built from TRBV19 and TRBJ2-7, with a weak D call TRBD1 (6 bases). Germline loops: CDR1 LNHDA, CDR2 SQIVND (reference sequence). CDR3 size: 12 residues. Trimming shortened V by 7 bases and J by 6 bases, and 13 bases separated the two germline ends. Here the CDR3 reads CASTSGVREQYF. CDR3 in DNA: TGTGCCAGTACCTCAGGGGTCCGCGAGCAGTACTTC.

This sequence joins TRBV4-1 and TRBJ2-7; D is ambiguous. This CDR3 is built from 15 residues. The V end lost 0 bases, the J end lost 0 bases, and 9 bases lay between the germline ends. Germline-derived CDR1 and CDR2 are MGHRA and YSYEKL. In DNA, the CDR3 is TGCGCCAGCAGCCAAGAAGAGACCGTCTCCTACGAGCAGTACTTC. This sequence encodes CASSQEETVSYEQYF.

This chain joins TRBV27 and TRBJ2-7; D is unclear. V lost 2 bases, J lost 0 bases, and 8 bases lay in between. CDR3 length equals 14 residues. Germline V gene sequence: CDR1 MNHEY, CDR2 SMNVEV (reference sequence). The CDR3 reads CASSLKGSSYEQYF. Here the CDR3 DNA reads TGTGCCAGCAGTTTAAAGGGTAGCTCCTACGAGCAGTACTTC.

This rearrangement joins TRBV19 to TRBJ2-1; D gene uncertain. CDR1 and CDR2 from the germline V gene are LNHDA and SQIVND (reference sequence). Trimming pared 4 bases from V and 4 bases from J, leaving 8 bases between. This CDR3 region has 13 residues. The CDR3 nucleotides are TGTGCCAGTAGTACAAATATTTACAATGAGCAGTTCTTC. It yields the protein CASSTNIYNEQFF.

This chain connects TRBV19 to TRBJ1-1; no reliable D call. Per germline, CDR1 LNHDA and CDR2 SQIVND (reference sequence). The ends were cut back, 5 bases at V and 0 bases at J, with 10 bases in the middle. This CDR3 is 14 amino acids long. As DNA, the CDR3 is TGTGCCAGTAGTTTCGGTACCATGAACACTGAAGCTTTCTTT. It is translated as CASSFGTMNTEAFF.